This T cell receptor (beta chain) was recorded in a study of cytomegalovirus exposure and HLA in healthy donors. From the approximately 120-subject validation cohort, which was separate from the approximately 670-subject first cohort, the donors were drawn. As concerns this clone: Its antigen is as yet unknown.

This table comes from immunoSEQ multiplex PCR, and its TCRdb copy is limited to in-frame clones, with some not included. This sample carries approximately 81,000 clones, around 94% of them seen once, and the ten largest clones take 0.65% to 0.8%. Germline V CDR1 and CDR2: SGHVS, FNYEAQ. The V and J ends lost 5 bases and 3 bases, in that order; junction bases with no gene match: 9. The CDR3 covers 15 residues. Study-level findings and limits: Both high specificity and high sensitivity reportedly marked the classifier's diagnosis of cytomegalovirus status. The majority of TCR sequences were rare, yet some public TCRs appeared in many donors.

The material sequenced was PBMCs. The gene calls are TRBV7-6 and TRBJ1-2; 7 positions agree with TRBD1. The source of this sequence is a young man in good health and CMV-seronegative. The CDR3: CASSGQQGKDYGYTF. In DNA, the CDR3 is TGTGCCAGCAGCGGTCAACAGGGGAAGGACTATGGCTACACCTTC.